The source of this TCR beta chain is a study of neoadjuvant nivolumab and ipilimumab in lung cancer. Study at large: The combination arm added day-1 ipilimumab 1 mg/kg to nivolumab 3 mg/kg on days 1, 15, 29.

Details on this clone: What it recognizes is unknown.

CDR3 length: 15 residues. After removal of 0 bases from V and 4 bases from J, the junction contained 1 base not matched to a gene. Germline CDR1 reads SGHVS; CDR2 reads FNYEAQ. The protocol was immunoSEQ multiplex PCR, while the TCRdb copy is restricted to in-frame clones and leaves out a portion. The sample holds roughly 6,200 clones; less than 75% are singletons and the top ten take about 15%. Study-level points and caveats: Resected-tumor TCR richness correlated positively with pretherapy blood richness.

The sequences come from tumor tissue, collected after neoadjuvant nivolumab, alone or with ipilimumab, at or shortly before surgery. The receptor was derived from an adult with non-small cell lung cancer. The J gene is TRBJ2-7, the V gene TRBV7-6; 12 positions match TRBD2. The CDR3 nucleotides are TGTGCCAGCAGCTTAGCGACTAGCGGGAGATACGAGCAGTACTTC. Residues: CASSLATSGRYEQYF.